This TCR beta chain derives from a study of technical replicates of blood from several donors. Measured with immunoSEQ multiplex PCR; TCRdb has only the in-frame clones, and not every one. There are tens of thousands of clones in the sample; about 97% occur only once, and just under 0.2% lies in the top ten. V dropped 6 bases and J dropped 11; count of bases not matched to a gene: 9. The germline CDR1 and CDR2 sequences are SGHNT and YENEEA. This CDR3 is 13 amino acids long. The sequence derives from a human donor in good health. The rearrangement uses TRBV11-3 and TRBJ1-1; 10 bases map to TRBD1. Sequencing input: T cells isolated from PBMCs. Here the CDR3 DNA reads TGTGCCAGCAGATATGGACAGGGGGTTTTTGCTTTCTTT. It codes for CASRYGQGVFAFF. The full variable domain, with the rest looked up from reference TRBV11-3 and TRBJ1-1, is EAGVVQSPRYKIIEKKQPVAFWCNPISGHNTLYWYLQNLGQGPELLIRYENEEAVDDSQLPKDRFSAERLKGVDSTLKIQPAELGDSAVYLCASRYGQGVFAFFGQGTRLTVV.